A single sample gave rise to the 3 T cell receptor beta chains below, sequenced in a study of technical replicates of blood from several donors. Data came from immunoSEQ multiplex PCR; TCRdb stores just in-frame clones and leaves some out. Among roughly 12,000 clones listed, approximately 93% were seen once. The sequenced sample was PBMCs. The source of these receptors is a human donor in good health.

Note on this clone: The junction and the germline gene differ at one end; a read error may be behind it. The chain links TRBV5-1 to TRBJ2-2; no reliable D call. Per the germline V gene, CDR1 is SGHRS and CDR2 is YFSETQ. The CDR3 extends over 12 amino acids. For the CDR3, the DNA is TGCGTCAGCAGCTTCTACACCGGGGAGCTGTTTTTT. Translation gives CVSSFYTGELFF.

The rearrangement joins TRBV19 to TRBJ2-7; D possibly corresponds to TRBD2 (5 bases). CDR1 is LNHDA and CDR2 is SQIVND in the germline V gene (reference sequence). V lost 3 bases and J 3 bases, leaving 18 bases between the germline ends. The CDR3 is made up of 16 amino acids. This CDR3 reads CASSMAGRDGDYEQYF. Written as DNA, the CDR3 is TGTGCCAGTAGTATGGCCGGCCGGGATGGGGACTACGAGCAGTACTTC.

The J gene is TRBJ2-1, the V gene TRBV5-1, with 7 bases identical to TRBD2. Unmatched junction bases numbered 12, after V lost 1 base and J lost 2 bases. This CDR3 has 18 amino acids. The germline V gene encodes CDR1 SGHRS and CDR2 YFSETQ. The CDR3 nucleotides are TGCGCCAGCAGCTTGTTGGGCCAGCGGGACCTTCCCTACAATGAGCAGTTCTTC. Encoded protein: CASSLLGQRDLPYNEQFF.